Here is one T cell receptor (beta chain) with its context. The antigen it recognizes is unknown. No much larger clone is present one base from it, and per-base qualities are unavailable. Library preparation was by the immunoSEQ multiplex PCR assay. On the study's bioinformatics: To diagnose cytomegalovirus status from the catalog of TCR beta chain sequences, a statistical classification framework was built. The clones in this table, taken by TCRdb from immuneACCESS, are in-frame only. Not every clone is retained; where verified, under half of the shortfall comes from an unresolved V gene, and the cause of the rest is unknown. Clone size and V and J calls were adopted from that table, with D and trimming inferred from the DNA. The sample table contains some 110,000 clones; only one count was recorded for approximately 90% of them. The leading ten clones occupy 4% of the sample. The data belong to a study of cytomegalovirus exposure and HLA in healthy donors (dated by TCRdb to about 2017). Broadly, across the study: The approximately 710 repertoires of the first cohort and the 120 or so validation repertoires were produced on the same platform, according to a later analysis. The aim of the study was to test whether cataloging public T cell receptors could identify signatures of past pathogen exposure. Besides the first cohort of 500 to 700 subjects, a separate validation cohort made up of roughly 130 different subjects was used. To predict cytomegalovirus infection status, the study combined high-throughput TCR immunosequencing, statistical association of individual TCRs with disease status, and machine learning.

The study at large found these results: A later analysis had no HLA typing for the validation cohort, so co-occurrence there was scored across all 130 or so repertoires. Of the cluster scores, roughly 95% were above 0 in a later analysis, which found that TCRs clustered in the first cohort also tended to co-occur in the 90 to 150 validation repertoires. While some public TCRs were present in many individuals, most TCR sequences turned up only very rarely across donors. A few of the identified cytomegalovirus-associated TCR beta chains were confirmed in vitro to be specific for cytomegalovirus antigens. The classifier was reported to diagnose cytomegalovirus status with high specificity and sensitivity in both the original and validation cohorts. According to the authors, the approach could potentially be generalized to other disease states and immunological phenotypes. The study listed approximately 150 TCR beta chains as associated with cytomegalovirus.

The donors were included in the validation cohort of 120 subjects, a group kept apart from the roughly 730-subject first cohort. The V end loses 3 bases and the J end loses 4 bases, and a stretch of 12 bases separates them. From the cysteine up to the phenylalanine, the CDR3 has a length of 14 residues. The kept DNA is CDR3 alone, 42 bases in frame from the first base. CDR1 and CDR2, looked up from the germline V gene, are KGHSH and LQKENI. The chain is made from TRBV18 and TRBJ1-2, with no confidently assigned D gene. The sample comprised PBMCs. The TCR was taken from a woman younger than 35 in good health and CMV-seropositive. Here is the DNA: TGTGCCAGCTCACCCGCTGGTGGTAGCTATGGCTACACCTTC. Its product reads: CASSPAGGSYGYTF. With the rest looked up from the reference TRBV18 and TRBJ1-2 genes rather than sequenced, the full variable domain is NAGVMQNPRHLVRRRGQEARLRCSPMKGHSHVYWYRQLPEEGLKFMVYLQKENIIDESGMPKERFSAEFPKEGPSILRIQQVVRGDSAAYFCASSPAGGSYGYTFGSGTRLTVV.